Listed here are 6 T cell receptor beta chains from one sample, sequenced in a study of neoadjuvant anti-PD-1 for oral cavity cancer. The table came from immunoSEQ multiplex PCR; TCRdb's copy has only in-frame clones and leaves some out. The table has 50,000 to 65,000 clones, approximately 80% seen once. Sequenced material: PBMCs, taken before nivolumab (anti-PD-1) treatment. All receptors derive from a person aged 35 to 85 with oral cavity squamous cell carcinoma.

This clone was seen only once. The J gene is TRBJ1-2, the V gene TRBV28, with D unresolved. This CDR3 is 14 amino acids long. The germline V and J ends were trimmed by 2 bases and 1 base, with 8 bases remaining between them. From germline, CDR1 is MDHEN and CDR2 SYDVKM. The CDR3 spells CASSLVAFNYGYTF. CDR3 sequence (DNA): TGTGCCAGCAGTTTAGTGGCGTTTAACTATGGCTACACCTTC.

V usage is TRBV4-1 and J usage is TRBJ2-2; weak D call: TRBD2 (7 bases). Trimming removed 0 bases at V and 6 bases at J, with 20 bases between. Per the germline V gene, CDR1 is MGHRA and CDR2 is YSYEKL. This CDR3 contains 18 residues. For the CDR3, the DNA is TGCGCCAGCAGCCAAGATCTTAGGGGGACTAAGGGGGCCGGGGAGCTGTTTTTT. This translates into CASSQDLRGTKGAGELFF.

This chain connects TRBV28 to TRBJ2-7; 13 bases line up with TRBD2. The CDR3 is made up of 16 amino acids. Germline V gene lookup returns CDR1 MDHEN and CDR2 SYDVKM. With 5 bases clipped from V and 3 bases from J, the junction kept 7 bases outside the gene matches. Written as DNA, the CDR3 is TGTGCCAGCAGTGTACGGACTAGCGGGAGAATCTACGAGCAGTACTTC. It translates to CASSVRTSGRIYEQYF. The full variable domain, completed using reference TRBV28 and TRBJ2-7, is DVKVTQSSRYLVKRTGEKVFLECVQDMDHENMFWYRQDPGLGLRLIYFSYDVKMKEKGDIPEGYSVSREKKERFSLILESASTNQTSMYLCASSVRTSGRIYEQYFGPGTRLTVT.

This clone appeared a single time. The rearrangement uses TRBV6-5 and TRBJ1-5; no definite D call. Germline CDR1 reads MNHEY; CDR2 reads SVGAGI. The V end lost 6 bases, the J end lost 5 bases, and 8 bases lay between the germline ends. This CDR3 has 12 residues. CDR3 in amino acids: CASRTGDQPQHF. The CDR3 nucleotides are TGTGCCAGCAGAACGGGCGATCAGCCCCAGCATTTT.

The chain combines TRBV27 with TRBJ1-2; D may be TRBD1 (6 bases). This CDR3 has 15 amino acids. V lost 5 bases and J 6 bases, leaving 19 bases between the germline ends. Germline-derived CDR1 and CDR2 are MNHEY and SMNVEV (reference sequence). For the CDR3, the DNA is TGTGCCAGCAGTACCCAAACAGGGAGACCGAATGGCTACACCTTC. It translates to CASSTQTGRPNGYTF.

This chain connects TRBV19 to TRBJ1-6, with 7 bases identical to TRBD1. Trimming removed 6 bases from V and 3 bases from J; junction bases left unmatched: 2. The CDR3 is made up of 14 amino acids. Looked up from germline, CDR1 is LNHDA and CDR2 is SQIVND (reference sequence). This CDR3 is CASRWDSYNSPLHF. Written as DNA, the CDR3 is TGTGCCAGTAGATGGGACAGCTATAATTCACCCCTCCACTTT.